These 26 T cell receptor beta chains were sequenced from one sample in a study of T cell responses to AZD1222 COVID-19 vaccine (dated by TCRdb to 2020 to 2023). The sample's time point, from its label and the paper: about 28 days (+/-7) after the second vaccine dose. Receptor amplification or capture employed the immunoSEQ multiplex PCR assay. The table was pulled from immuneACCESS by TCRdb, which kept in-frame rearrangements only. Such tables lose some clones; where checked, under half of the loss comes from unresolved V genes, and the rest has no known cause. For this sample there are 150,000 to 200,000 clones; approximately 86% appear just once. The top ten clonotypes cover around a tenth of the sample. The input for sequencing was peripheral blood, taken 28 days after the second AZD1222 dose. The receptors derive from an adult who received the AZD1222 COVID-19 vaccine.

The chain combines TRBV11-3 with TRBJ1-2; 8 nucleotides agree with TRBD1. This CDR3 region has 14 residues. The V and J ends lost 10 bases and 1 base, in that order; junction bases with no gene match: 8. CDR1 SGHNT and CDR2 YENEEA come from the germline V gene. CDR3 nucleotides: TGTGCCAAAGACAGGGGTTCGGATAACTATGGCTACACCTTC. It yields the protein CAKDRGSDNYGYTF.

The chain joins TRBV5-4 to TRBJ2-7; D remains unclear. The V and J ends lost 1 base and 1 base respectively, with 6 bases between them. The CDR3 is made up of 13 amino acids. CDR1 and CDR2 from the germline V gene are SGHNT and YYREEE (reference sequence). CDR3 sequence reads: CASSLYTSYEQYF. The DNA of the CDR3 is TGTGCCAGCAGCTTGTATACTTCCTACGAGCAGTACTTC.

This clone showed up just once. The chain's CDR3 is CAWSPTGGSTEAFF. As DNA, the CDR3 is TGTGCCTGGAGCCCGACAGGGGGTAGCACTGAAGCTTTCTTT. V usage is TRBV30 and J usage is TRBJ1-1; 9 bases line up with TRBD1. Trimming took 3 bases from V and 4 from J; bases not matched to a gene: 6. The CDR3 is made up of 14 amino acids. From germline, CDR1 is GTSNPN and CDR2 SVGIG (reference sequence).

The V call is TRBV30, the J call TRBJ1-1; D call uncertain. The V gene's germline CDR1 is GTSNPN and CDR2 SVGIG (reference sequence). This CDR3 region has 13 residues. The V end lost 1 base, the J end lost 0 bases, and 6 bases lay between the germline ends. Written as DNA, the CDR3 is TGTGCCTGGAGTGCTCAGGTGAACACTGAAGCTTTCTTT. It specifies CAWSAQVNTEAFF.

The chain employs TRBV7-9 and TRBJ2-1, with 9 bases fitting TRBD2. After removal of 2 bases from V and 8 bases from J, the junction contained 4 bases not matched to a gene. Germline CDR1 reads SEHNR; CDR2 reads FQNEAQ (reference sequence). The CDR3 extends over 14 amino acids. The CDR3 here is CASSLLAGVYEQFF. The CDR3 DNA is TGTGCCAGCAGCTTATTAGCGGGGGTGTATGAGCAGTTCTTC.

The chain employs TRBV4-1 and TRBJ2-7; D unresolved. V was trimmed by 2 bases and J by 4 bases, leaving 12 bases between them. The CDR3 extends over 14 amino acids. Germline CDR1 reads MGHRA; CDR2 reads YSYEKL. The chain's CDR3 is CASSQKDPGYEQYF. CDR3 DNA sequence: TGCGCCAGCAGCCAAAAGGACCCTGGGTACGAGCAGTACTTC.

This chain uses TRBV9 with TRBJ2-3; 13 bases are shared with TRBD2. Germline CDR1 reads SGDLS; CDR2 reads YYNGEE. Trimming removed 0 bases from V and 4 bases from J; junction bases left unmatched: 8. CDR3 length: 18 residues. DNA of the CDR3: TGTGCCAGCAGCGTAGGGCTAGGACTAGCGGGAGACCCAGATACGCAGTATTTT. Translation: CASSVGLGLAGDPDTQYF.

This chain connects TRBV27 to TRBJ2-7, with D perhaps being TRBD1 or TRBD2 (6 bases each). From germline, CDR1 is MNHEY and CDR2 SMNVEV (reference sequence). V was trimmed by 9 bases and J by 3 bases, leaving 27 bases between them. This CDR3 contains 17 residues. CDR3 DNA: TGTGCCAGTCCCCGGGGGCAGGGGACGCGGATTGTCTACGAGCAGTACTTC. It yields the protein CASPRGQGTRIVYEQYF.

The chain recombines TRBV7-2 with TRBJ1-3; 7 nucleotides line up with TRBD1. CDR3 length: 15 residues. In germline, CDR1 is SGHTA, CDR2 FQGNSA. Trimming cost V 6 bases and J 0 bases; bases outside gene matches: 5. Here the CDR3 reads CASRLTGISGNTIYF. In DNA form, the CDR3 reads TGTGCCAGCAGACTGACAGGGATCTCTGGAAACACCATATATTTT.

The chain couples TRBV2 to TRBJ2-7; 8 bases line up with TRBD1. The CDR3 runs to 14 residues. The V gene's germline CDR1 is SNHLY and CDR2 FYNNEI. Trimming at V came to 8 bases and at J to 1 base, leaving 7 bases not matched to a gene. This CDR3 reads CASHLDRASYEQYF. CDR3 DNA sequence: TGTGCCAGCCACCTGGACAGGGCGTCCTACGAGCAGTACTTC.

This clone appeared once. The chain links TRBV7-2 to TRBJ2-3; TRBD1 is a possible D gene (6 bases). Trimming stripped 4 bases from V and 5 bases from J, with 19 bases between. The CDR3 is 16 residues long. The germline CDR1 and CDR2 sequences are SGHTA and FQGNSA. The CDR3 is CASSSRQAGVVDTQYF. The CDR3 DNA sequence: TGTGCCAGCAGCTCTCGACAGGCCGGAGTGGTAGATACGCAGTATTTT. The entire variable domain, with the rest obtained from reference TRBV7-2 and TRBJ2-3, is as follows: GAGVSQSPSNKVTEKGKDVELRCDPISGHTALYWYRQSLGQGLEFLIYFQGNSAPDKSGLPSDRFSAERTGGSVSTLTIQRTQQEDSAVYLCASSSRQAGVVDTQYFGPGTRLTVL.

The chain is built from TRBV9 and TRBJ1-1, with D maybe TRBD1 (6 bases). Trimming left V 4 bases short and J 4 bases short, with 14 bases between. Germline V gives CDR1 SGDLS, CDR2 YYNGEE. This CDR3 spans 14 amino acids. The DNA for the CDR3 is TGTGCCAGCAGCTCCGAGGGGGGGGGCACTGAAGCTTTCTTT. It is translated as CASSSEGGGTEAFF.

The genes are TRBV6-1 and TRBJ1-5; D is possibly TRBD1 (5 bases). CDR3 length: 14 amino acids. Trimming stripped 1 base from V and 7 bases from J, with 11 bases between. Germline lookup yields CDR1 MNHNS and CDR2 SASEGT. The DNA of the CDR3 is TGTGCCAGCAGTGAAGGGGGGTCGGCCCAGCCCCAGCATTTT. This translates into CASSEGGSAQPQHF.

The rearrangement joins TRBV28 to TRBJ1-3; 9 nucleotides align to TRBD1. V lost 5 bases to trimming and J lost 5 bases; unmatched junction nucleotides: 1. The CDR3 extends over 13 amino acids. Per germline, CDR1 MDHEN and CDR2 SYDVKM. The CDR3 DNA reads as TGTGCCAGCAGTAACAGGGGGCGAAACACCATATATTTT. This translates into CASSNRGRNTIYF.

The V call is TRBV6-5, the J call TRBJ1-1; D gene uncertain. Germline V gene data show CDR1 as MNHEY and CDR2 as SVGAGI. The V gene lost 5 bases and the J gene lost 1 base, with 8 bases spanning the gap. This CDR3 is 13 amino acids long. The CDR3 loop is CASSPRGNTEAFF. Written as DNA, the CDR3 is TGTGCCAGCAGTCCTCGGGGGAACACTGAAGCTTTCTTT.

V usage is TRBV2 and J usage is TRBJ2-6; no clear D. The CDR3 has 16 residues. V lost 7 bases, J lost 1 base, and 14 bases lay in between. Germline V gene sequence: CDR1 SNHLY, CDR2 FYNNEI. The CDR3 region has the DNA TGTGCCAGCACTCCCCTCTGGGAATCTGGGGCCAACGTCCTGACTTTC. Amino acid sequence: CASTPLWESGANVLTF.

This sequence joins TRBV25-1 and TRBJ2-6; D call uncertain. From germline, CDR1 is MGHDK and CDR2 SYGVNS. V was shortened by 9 bases and J by 1 base, with 7 bases between the two germline ends. The CDR3 runs 13 residues. The CDR3 region has the DNA TGTGCCAGTGTGGCTTCTGGGGCCAACGTCCTGACTTTC. Translation: CASVASGANVLTF.

The chain employs TRBV9 and TRBJ1-5; D unclear. CDR1 and CDR2 (germline): SGDLS, YYNGEE. Trimming took off 0 bases at V and 12 bases at J, with 13 bases between the two ends. This CDR3 contains 13 residues. The CDR3 reads CASSVGGGSLQHF. CDR3 sequence (DNA): TGTGCCAGCAGCGTAGGGGGAGGCAGTCTCCAGCATTTT. Supplemented by reference TRBV9 and TRBJ1-5, the full variable domain reads DSGVTQTPKHLITATGQRVTLRCSPRSGDLSVYWYQQSLDQGLQFLIQYYNGEERAKGNILERFSAQQFPDLHSELNLSSLELGDSALYFCASSVGGGSLQHFGDGTRLSIL.

The V call is TRBV30, the J call TRBJ1-1, with D possibly matching TRBD1 (5 bases). This CDR3 has 13 residues. V was pared by 0 bases and J by 1 base, with 6 bases between. Germline V gives CDR1 GTSNPN, CDR2 SVGIG (reference sequence). The DNA for the CDR3 is TGTGCCTGGAGTGTTGGGGGGAACACTGAAGCTTTCTTT. It yields the protein CAWSVGGNTEAFF.

J is TRBJ2-5 and V is TRBV30, with D possibly matching TRBD1 (7 bases). The germline V gene has CDR1 GTSNPN and CDR2 SVGIG (reference sequence). The V and J ends lost 3 bases and 5 bases respectively, with 16 bases between them. The CDR3 spans 14 residues. Here the CDR3 reads CAWRKRAGGETQYF. In nucleotides, the CDR3 is TGTGCCTGGAGGAAAAGGGCAGGGGGGGAGACCCAGTACTTC.

V gene TRBV6-1 combines with J gene TRBJ1-2; D gene uncertain. Germline V gene sequence: CDR1 MNHNS, CDR2 SASEGT. With 1 base removed from V and 2 bases from J, the gap between germline ends came to 8 bases. The CDR3 has 14 amino acids. This CDR3 reads CASSEVEGNYGYTF. The CDR3 nucleotides read TGTGCCAGCAGTGAAGTTGAAGGCAACTATGGCTACACCTTC.

The chain couples TRBV9 to TRBJ1-2; D is undetermined. The CDR3 runs to 13 residues. Germline V gene lookup returns CDR1 SGDLS and CDR2 YYNGEE. Trimming shortened V by 0 bases and J by 7 bases, and 10 bases separated the two germline ends. CDR3 sequence: CASSVDGDGGYTF. CDR3 nucleotides: TGTGCCAGCAGCGTAGATGGGGATGGTGGCTACACCTTC.

The chain is built from TRBV5-1 and TRBJ2-3; D ambiguous. The germline V and J ends were trimmed by 7 bases and 2 bases, with 23 bases remaining between them. CDR1 and CDR2 from the germline V gene are SGHRS and YFSETQ. The CDR3 loop spans 17 amino acids. The DNA for the CDR3 is TGCGCCAGCGATCCCCACGGATCAGGTTCTTACACAGATACGCAGTATTTT. Its protein product is CASDPHGSGSYTDTQYF.

The V call is TRBV29-1, the J call TRBJ2-3, with 14 bases identical to TRBD2. CDR3 length: 15 residues. V shed 8 bases, J shed 4 bases, and the junction held 8 bases outside the gene matches. In germline, CDR1 is SQVTM, CDR2 ANQGSEA. CDR3 sequence (DNA): TGCAGCACAGGACTAGCGGGGGGCAGCGCAGATACGCAGTATTTT. This encodes CSTGLAGGSADTQYF.

The chain has TRBV9 and TRBJ1-2; D not certain. This CDR3 spans 15 amino acids. Germline V gives CDR1 SGDLS, CDR2 YYNGEE. The V gene lost 0 bases and the J gene lost 0 bases, with 9 bases spanning the gap. Here the CDR3 DNA reads TGTGCCAGCAGCGTAGATCCGGGAGCTAACTATGGCTACACCTTC. Protein sequence: CASSVDPGANYGYTF.

V usage is TRBV3-1 (or the pseudogene TRBV3-2) and J usage is TRBJ1-2; 7 bases agree with TRBD1. The germline gives CDR1 LGHDT, CDR2 YNNKEL (reference sequence). The CDR3 spans 16 residues. V lost 1 base, J lost 3 bases, and 8 bases stayed unmatched. CDR3 amino acids: CASSQGRQGYHYGYTF. In nucleotides, the CDR3 is TGTGCCAGCAGCCAAGGGAGACAGGGATATCACTATGGCTACACCTTC.